Listed here are 7 T cell receptor beta chains from one sample, sequenced in a study of blood T cells in healthy people across ages. A second roughly 6 to 12 cycle PCR used barcoded and J-beta primers. TCRdb processed the 5' RACE reads anew with MiXCR; each CDR3 protein has one entry. The table lists around 1,800,000 distinct CDR3 sequences, roughly 43% of them singletons, with approximately 22% in the top ten. Input material: blood. The receptors here all came from a human donor in good health.

V gene TRBV20-1 combines with J gene TRBJ1-1, with D maybe TRBD1 (5 bases). The CDR3 is 16 amino acids. The V end lost 5 bases, the J end lost 6 bases, and 25 bases lay between the germline ends. Germline CDR1 reads DFQATT; CDR2 reads SNEGSKA (reference sequence). The CDR3 region has the DNA TGCAGTGCTCAAAAGCACGATCTAGGTATACAGGCTGAAGCTTTCTTT. This translates into CSAQKHDLGIQAEAFF.

This clonotype has only a few counts. V and J are TRBV4-3 and TRBJ1-4, with D unresolved. Per germline, CDR1 LGHNA and CDR2 YSLEER. V lost 1 base and J lost 1, with 7 bases in between. The CDR3 covers 15 residues. The CDR3 DNA sequence: TGCGCCAGCAGCCAAGTGTGGGTAACTAATGAAAAACTGTTTTTT. It yields the protein CASSQVWVTNEKLFF.

This chain links TRBV20-1 with TRBJ2-7; D is undetermined. Trimming removed 3 bases from V and 1 base from J, with 13 bases in between. CDR3 length: 14 amino acids. Looked up from germline, CDR1 is DFQATT and CDR2 is SNEGSKA (reference sequence). CDR3 amino acids: CSASDPQNSYEQYF. In nucleotides, the CDR3 is TGCAGTGCTAGCGATCCCCAAAATTCCTACGAGCAGTACTTC.

J is TRBJ1-1 and V is TRBV5-1, with D possibly TRBD1 on 6 matching bases. Germline V CDR1 and CDR2: SGHRS, YFSETQ. V was pared by 4 bases and J by 5 bases, with 15 bases between. The CDR3 runs 14 residues. For the CDR3, the DNA is TGCGCCAGCAGCAACAGGGTCGGGTCTACTGAAGCTTTCTTT. Protein product: CASSNRVGSTEAFF.

The sample holds many counts of this clonotype. The chain carries TRBV7-2 and TRBJ2-7, with 9 nucleotides matching TRBD1. Germline loops: CDR1 SGHTA, CDR2 FQGNSA. Trimming cost V 5 bases and J 4 bases; bases outside gene matches: 12. CDR3 length: 16 amino acids. Here the CDR3 reads CASSADRQGGVYEQYF. The CDR3 DNA sequence: TGTGCCAGCAGCGCCGATCGACAGGGGGGAGTATACGAGCAGTACTTC. The full variable domain, with the rest looked up from reference TRBV7-2 and TRBJ2-7, is GAGVSQSPSNKVTEKGKDVELRCDPISGHTALYWYRQSLGQGLEFLIYFQGNSAPDKSGLPSDRFSAERTGGSVSTLTIQRTQQEDSAVYLCASSADRQGGVYEQYFGPGTRLTVT.

This clonotype was detected once. This chain uses TRBV7-2 with TRBJ2-1; D possibly corresponds to TRBD1 (6 bases). The CDR3 consists of 17 residues. The V and J ends lost 3 bases and 4 bases respectively, with 19 bases between them. Germline lookup yields CDR1 SGHTA and CDR2 FQGNSA. This chain's CDR3 is CASSFVFGGGFYNEQFF. As DNA, the CDR3 is TGTGCCAGCAGCTTCGTTTTTGGGGGCGGCTTTTACAATGAGCAGTTCTTC.

Regarding this clonotype: At one end, the junction sequence differs from germline, possibly due to a read error. V is TRBV20-1 and J is TRBJ1-1; D gene ambiguous. This CDR3 spans 14 amino acids. CDR1 and CDR2 (germline): DFQATT, SNEGSKA (reference sequence). CDR3 sequence: CSARDLPGSTKAFF. In DNA form, the CDR3 reads TGCAGTGCTAGAGATCTGCCGGGGTCCACTAAAGCTTTCTTT.